The 9 T cell receptor beta chains reported below all come from one sample, sequenced in a study of OX40 agonist ivuxolimab in advanced cancers. TCRdb's copy holds only in-frame clones and misses some; the assay was immunoSEQ multiplex PCR. The sample lists 20,000 to 25,000 clones, approximately 82% occurring once. The sequenced sample was CD4+ or CD8+ T cells sorted from blood, obtained in a trial of the OX40 agonist ivuxolimab. These receptors originate from an adult with an advanced solid tumor such as melanoma, head and neck, liver or kidney cancer.

The chain couples TRBV29-1 to TRBJ2-7; no clear D. This CDR3 contains 12 residues. V was shortened by 1 base and J by 4 bases, with 8 bases between the two germline ends. Germline loops: CDR1 SQVTM, CDR2 ANQGSEA. CDR3 sequence (DNA): TGCAGCGTTGAAGTGGATTCTTACGAGCAGTACTTC. Translated, it gives CSVEVDSYEQYF.

The genes are TRBV5-4 and TRBJ2-7; D is ambiguous. Trimming stripped 2 bases from V and 5 bases from J, with 14 bases between. CDR1 and CDR2 (germline): SGHNT, YYREEE (reference sequence). The CDR3 loop spans 14 amino acids. In DNA form, the CDR3 reads TGTGCCAGCAGCTTTCCCCAGGAGATCAACGAGCAGTACTTC. It is translated as CASSFPQEINEQYF.

V and J are TRBV5-1 and TRBJ1-2; TRBD1 matches at 7 bases. Germline loops: CDR1 SGHRS, CDR2 YFSETQ. CDR3 length equals 15 residues. V shed 0 bases and J 3 bases; nucleotides not matched to a gene: 5. CDR3: CASSLGQGGYYGYTF. CDR3 nucleotides: TGCGCCAGCAGCTTGGGGCAGGGGGGTTACTATGGCTACACCTTC.

This clone showed up just once. The chain carries TRBV5-1 and TRBJ1-1; D gene ambiguous. The CDR3 length is 16 residues. Germline CDR1 and CDR2: SGHRS and YFSETQ. Trimming took off 0 bases at V and 0 bases at J, with 12 bases between the two ends. CDR3: CASSLEYGMVNTEAFF. In nucleotides, the CDR3 is TGCGCCAGCAGCTTGGAATACGGGATGGTGAACACTGAAGCTTTCTTT.

The chain is built from TRBV28 and TRBJ2-7; 11 bases line up with TRBD2. The germline gives CDR1 MDHEN, CDR2 SYDVKM. This CDR3 has 14 residues. Trimming removed 5 bases from V and 3 bases from J; junction bases left unmatched: 3. The CDR3 DNA sequence: TGTGCCAGCAGTGGGACTAGCGGAGACTACGAGCAGTACTTC. This encodes CASSGTSGDYEQYF.

This clone is medium-sized (0.01 to 0.1%) by share. CDR3 sequence reads: CASSQGGTGELFF. The CDR3 region has the DNA TGTGCCAGCAGCCAAGGAGGGACCGGGGAGCTGTTTTTT. V gene TRBV4-2 combines with J gene TRBJ2-2; perhaps TRBD2 as D (5 bases). The CDR3 runs 13 residues. CDR1 and CDR2 from the germline V gene are LGHNA and YNFKEQ. V shed 1 base and J shed 5 bases, with 5 bases lying between them.

This sequence joins TRBV13 and TRBJ1-5, with D unclear. Germline assignment: CDR1 PRHDT and CDR2 FYEKMQ (reference sequence). The CDR3 runs 14 residues. The germline V and J ends were trimmed by 3 bases and 3 bases, with 9 bases remaining between them. The CDR3: CASSLGPNNQPQHF. The CDR3, as DNA: TGTGCCAGCAGCTTGGGCCCGAACAATCAGCCCCAGCATTTT.

V is TRBV4-3 and J is TRBJ2-7; no clear D. This CDR3 comprises 15 residues. Per germline, CDR1 LGHNA and CDR2 YSLEER. The V end was cut by 0 bases, the J end by 0 bases, with 9 bases between. The CDR3 bases are TGCGCCAGCAGCCAAGATTACAGTAGCTCCTACGAGCAGTACTTC. It translates to CASSQDYSSSYEQYF.

This clone was observed once. V gene TRBV11-2 combines with J gene TRBJ2-2; 8 bases match TRBD1. The V and J ends lost 3 bases and 4 bases, in that order; junction bases with no gene match: 4. The CDR3 totals 15 residues. In germline, CDR1 is SGHAT, CDR2 FQNNGV. Here the CDR3 reads CASSLGQATTGELFF. CDR3 bases: TGTGCCAGCAGCTTGGGACAGGCCACCACCGGGGAGCTGTTTTTT.